The sequence of this T cell receptor beta chain was determined in a study of cytotoxic CD8 clonotypes in ibrutinib-treated CLL (dated by TCRdb to about 2021). Regarding the study in general: The cohort had 11 relapsed/refractory and 15 treatment-naive patients; about 17 were IGHV unmutated. Cryopreserved peripheral blood mononuclear cells were collected at three points: before therapy, at response, and at either sustained remission or disease progression. All remission and progressive disease samples were collected while patients were still receiving ibrutinib. Of the 90 or so participants in the trial, about 26 had longitudinal samples available. On average, each sample had about 260,000 productive templates and tens of thousands of productive rearrangements. Response samples were taken after a median of approximately eleven months on treatment, ranging from roughly 6 to 36 months. Responses were partial in roughly 24 patients and complete in 2; after median about 63 months follow-up, approximately 15 stayed in remission and 12 progressed.

The paper as a whole reports these results and caveats: Baseline clonality was found to be higher than that of age-matched healthy donors and was strongly correlated with circulating CD8+ T-cell counts. Clonality rose at ibrutinib response, remained stable during sustained remission, and dropped back toward baseline at progression. Public clonotypes were rare and either contracted or stayed stable during treatment, and the rise in clonality at ibrutinib response reflected the expansion of private clonotypes. Lymph node repertoires were not examined, and the timing of sampling was not matched between patients in sustained remission and those whose disease progressed.

As concerns this clone: There is no known antigen for this receptor. Base qualities are not provided; no much larger clone lies one nucleotide away.

Including the terminal cysteine and phenylalanine, the CDR3 comprises 16 residues. The DNA shown is the 48-base CDR3, in frame from base 1. CDR1 is given as KGHSH and CDR2 as LQKENI, both from the germline V gene. Trimming at the junction amounts to 0 bases on V and 4 bases on J, and the germline ends lie 15 bases apart. For TCR beta library preparation, about 2 micrograms of genomic DNA was extracted from cryopreserved PBMCs. Longitudinal blood samples from CLL patients receiving ibrutinib monotherapy were subjected to high-throughput TCR beta sequencing. The patients were enrolled in a single-center, open-label phase 2 trial of ibrutinib monotherapy. The goal of deep resolution MiSeq sequencing was a depth between 1 in 1 million and 1 in 200,000 T cells, and coverage averaged 10x per clonotype. The immunoSEQ hsTCRB Kit was used to generate TCR beta libraries. In the original analysis: The data were analyzed with ImmunoSEQ Analyzer and ImmunoSEQ Data Assistant, and V, D and J gene assignments followed IMGT definitions. Clonality, with values ranging from 0 to 1, was calculated as one minus the normalized Shannon entropy of productive rearrangement frequencies. Only overrepresented clonotypes making up at least 0.05% of the repertoire of each patient were included in the public clonotype analysis. Roughly 12 age-matched healthy donor repertoires from immuneACCESS were used as controls for clonality. Imported from immuneACCESS, the table was reduced by TCRdb to in-frame sequences with V and J called. These copies leave out some clones; in studies compared against another copy, an unresolved V gene accounts for under half, and the cause of the remainder is not known. The V and J calls and the clone size are those of that table, but D and trimming were determined from the DNA. The sample contains about 140,000 clones, approximately 80% of them found a single time. Jointly, the top ten make up 7.5% to 8% of the sample.

The TCR was taken from a human donor with chronic lymphocytic leukemia. This chain is built from TRBV18 and TRBJ1-1; the D gene identity is not certain. The source material was PBMCs, sampled after 36 months of ibrutinib treatment. The CDR3 region: CASSPPHLGLLTEAFF. The nucleotides are TGTGCCAGCTCACCACCACATTTAGGCCTCCTCACTGAAGCTTTCTTT.